This T cell receptor (beta chain) was captured by sequencing in a study of cytomegalovirus exposure and HLA in healthy donors. This CDR3 region has 14 residues. From germline, CDR1 is SEHNR and CDR2 FQNEAQ (reference sequence). With 60 Vbeta and 13 Jbeta primers, the PCR was carried out. As originally analysed: About 11 million of 75 million to 85 million unique TCR beta chains were shared, per a later count. Profiled with immunoSEQ multiplex PCR; TCRdb holds only in-frame clones, not every one. V and J calls and clone size are given by that table; D and trimming were obtained from the DNA. The sample contains 180,000 or so clones, over 60% of which appear only once. There were likely unrecorded immune exposures, though donors were nominally healthy when sampled. Turning to this clone: The junction departs from the called germline gene at one end, perhaps through a read error.

The source material was PBMCs. The sequence came from a middle-aged man in good health and CMV-seropositive. J is TRBJ1-1 and V is TRBV7-9; D unclear. CDR3 DNA: TGTTCCAGCAGCTTCGCAGGTGCCAACACTGAAGCTTTCTTT. Its translation: CSSSFAGANTEAFF.